The rows below give T cell receptor beta chains drawn from one sample of a study of cytomegalovirus exposure and HLA in healthy donors. The data were produced by immunoSEQ multiplex PCR, yet TCRdb's version contains in-frame clones alone and is incomplete. The profile covers roughly 150,000 clones, with roughly 80% appearing a single time and over 1.1% taken by the ten largest. The sample consisted of PBMCs. These receptors were collected from a male donor in good health and CMV-seronegative. Both conserved end residues are part of each CDR3. Each record gives: J gene, V gene, D gene, clone size, CDR3 DNA, CDR3 protein. The D gene is left open where the match is weak. Clone size is shown for a subset of rows, as once, few, many or a class of expanded clone.

J gene: TRBJ1-1
V gene: TRBV19
D gene: .
clone size: .
CDR3 DNA: TGTGCCAGTAGTGAGGGAGGCAGACTAATGAACACTGAAGCTTTCTTT
CDR3 protein: CASSEGGRLMNTEAFF

J gene: TRBJ2-3
V gene: TRBV11-2
D gene: .
clone size: .
CDR3 DNA: TGTGCCAGCAGCTCCGGGATCCTGCAGTATTTT
CDR3 protein: CASSSGILQYF

J gene: TRBJ1-1
V gene: TRBV7-2
D gene: .
clone size: .
CDR3 DNA: TGTGCCAGTTCGACGGACAGGAACACTGAAGCTTTCTTT
CDR3 protein: CASSTDRNTEAFF

J gene: TRBJ2-7
V gene: TRBV11-2
D gene: .
clone size: .
CDR3 DNA: TGTGCCAGCAGCTTAAGGGGCCCCCTCTACGAGCAGTACTTC
CDR3 protein: CASSLRGPLYEQYF

J gene: TRBJ2-3
V gene: TRBV9
D gene: TRBD2
clone size: .
CDR3 DNA: TGTGCCAGCGGTAGCGGCGGGGGTTTCACAGATACGCAGTATTTT
CDR3 protein: CASGSGGGFTDTQYF

J gene: TRBJ1-1
V gene: TRBV6-1
D gene: .
clone size: .
CDR3 DNA: TGTGCCAGCAGCGAATCGGGACTCGGGAACACTGAAGCTTTCTTT
CDR3 protein: CASSESGLGNTEAFF

J gene: TRBJ2-1
V gene: TRBV9
D gene: .
clone size: .
CDR3 DNA: TGTGCCAGCAGCGTTCGGGGTTTGGGGGGGGCGGGGGATGAGCAGTTCTTC
CDR3 protein: CASSVRGLGGAGDEQFF

J gene: TRBJ1-2
V gene: TRBV7-2
D gene: TRBD1
clone size: .
CDR3 DNA: TGTGCCAGCAGCCAGGGGACAGGGAGAGGCTACACCTTC
CDR3 protein: CASSQGTGRGYTF

J gene: TRBJ2-1
V gene: TRBV7-7
D gene: TRBD2
clone size: .
CDR3 DNA: TGTGCCAGCAGCTTAACTAGCGGCCTTTACGGTGAGCAGTTCTTC
CDR3 protein: CASSLTSGLYGEQFF

J gene: TRBJ1-1
V gene: TRBV9
D gene: .
clone size: .
CDR3 DNA: TGTGCCAGCAGCGTAGCCGGGGTGGAGCTGAACACTGAAGCTTTCTTT
CDR3 protein: CASSVAGVELNTEAFF

J gene: TRBJ1-2
V gene: TRBV28
D gene: TRBD1
clone size: once
CDR3 DNA: TGTGCCAGCAGTTCGAGACAGGGGGCTTCCCAGGGCTACACCTTC
CDR3 protein: CASSSRQGASQGYTF

J gene: TRBJ2-1
V gene: TRBV6-6
D gene: TRBD2
clone size: .
CDR3 DNA: TGTGCCAGCACCTTGACTAGCGGGAACTACAATGAGCAGTTCTTC
CDR3 protein: CASTLTSGNYNEQFF

J gene: TRBJ2-7
V gene: TRBV6-1
D gene: TRBD2
clone size: .
CDR3 DNA: TGTGCCAGCAGTGAACTGGGGACTAGCGTTGTAAACGAGCAGTACTTC
CDR3 protein: CASSELGTSVVNEQYF

J gene: TRBJ1-2
V gene: TRBV10-1
D gene: .
clone size: few
CDR3 DNA: TGCGCCAGCAGCGTTGCCAGGGGAAGCTATGGCTACACCTTC
CDR3 protein: CASSVARGSYGYTF

J gene: TRBJ2-1
V gene: TRBV6-1
D gene: TRBD2
clone size: .
CDR3 DNA: TGTGCCAGCATTAGCGGGCCCTCCTACAATGAGCAGTTCTTC
CDR3 protein: CASISGPSYNEQFF

J gene: TRBJ1-6
V gene: TRBV4-3
D gene: .
clone size: .
CDR3 DNA: TGCGCCAGCAGCCAAGCAATGAGCTCCTATAATTCACCCCTCCACTTT
CDR3 protein: CASSQAMSSYNSPLHF